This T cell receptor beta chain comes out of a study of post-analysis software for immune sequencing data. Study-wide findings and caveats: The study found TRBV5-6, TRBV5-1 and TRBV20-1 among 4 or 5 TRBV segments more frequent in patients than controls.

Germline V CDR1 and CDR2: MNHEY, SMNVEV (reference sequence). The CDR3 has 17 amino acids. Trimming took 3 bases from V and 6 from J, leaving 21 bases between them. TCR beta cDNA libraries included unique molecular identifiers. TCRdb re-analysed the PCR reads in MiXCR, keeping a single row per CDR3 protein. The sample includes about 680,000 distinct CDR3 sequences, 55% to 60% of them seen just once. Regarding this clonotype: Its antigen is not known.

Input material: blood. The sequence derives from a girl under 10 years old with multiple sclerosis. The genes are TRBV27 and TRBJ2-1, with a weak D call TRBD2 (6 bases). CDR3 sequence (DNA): TGTGCCAGCAGTTTTCCCTCCCTAGCGAAAGTTCTCAATGAGCAGTTCTTC. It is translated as CASSFPSLAKVLNEQFF.